Listed below are T cell receptor beta chains from one sample, sequenced in a study of cytomegalovirus exposure and HLA in healthy donors. Clones were read by immunoSEQ multiplex PCR, and TCRdb kept only the in-frame ones, dropping some. The data show approximately 130,000 clones, approximately 80% seen once. Sample: PBMCs. The receptors derive from a man aged 18 to 30 in good health and CMV-seronegative. Both conserved end residues are part of each CDR3. D genes are given only for firm matches. Size tells how often a clone was seen (once, few, many) or the class of an expanded clone, and some rows leave it out.

v_gene	j_gene	abundance	d_gene	CDR3aa	CDR3nt
TRBV15	TRBJ2-5	few	TRBD2	CATSGGGRETQYF	TGTGCCACCAGCGGCGGGGGGCGGGAGACCCAGTACTTC
TRBV5-5	TRBJ2-1	NA	TRBD2	CASSLVLAAFNEQFF	TGTGCCAGCAGCTTGGTCCTAGCGGCTTTCAATGAGCAGTTCTTC
TRBV20-1	TRBJ1-1	NA	NA	CCRTAGPEAFF	TGCTGCAGGACAGCAGGTCCTGAAGCTTTCTTT
TRBV6-5	TRBJ1-1	NA	NA	CASSRGQSEAFF	TGTGCCAGCAGCCGCGGACAGTCTGAAGCTTTCTTT
TRBV18	TRBJ1-4	NA	NA	CASSPLSSSSNEKLFF	TGTGCCAGCTCACCACTGAGTTCAAGCTCTAATGAAAAACTGTTTTTT
TRBV2	TRBJ1-5	NA	NA	CASNRANQPQHF	TGTGCCAGCAATAGAGCAAATCAGCCCCAGCATTTT
TRBV13	TRBJ1-2	NA	TRBD1	CASSFGQGYGYTF	TGTGCCAGCAGCTTCGGACAGGGGTATGGCTACACCTTC
TRBV4-1	TRBJ1-2	once	TRBD1	CASSQPNRGPTSPHYGYTF	TGCGCCAGCAGCCAGCCTAACAGGGGGCCGACTTCCCCTCACTATGGCTACACCTTC
TRBV27	TRBJ1-6	NA	NA	CASSPSEGGSYNSPLHF	TGTGCCAGCAGTCCGTCTGAAGGGGGCTCCTATAATTCACCCCTCCACTTT
TRBV4-2	TRBJ2-1	NA	NA	CASSQGGNGERFF	TGTGCCAGCAGCCAAGGAGGGAACGGGGAGCGATTCTTC
TRBV4-3	TRBJ2-2	NA	TRBD2	CASSQTSGANTGELFF	TGCGCCAGCAGTCAGACTAGCGGGGCTAACACCGGGGAGCTGTTTTTT
TRBV9	TRBJ2-5	NA	NA	CASSGGDRSIQETQYF	TGTGCCAGCAGCGGGGGGGACAGATCAATTCAAGAGACCCAGTACTTC
TRBV6-1	TRBJ1-5	few	NA	CASRDTGLGQPQHF	TGTGCCAGCAGAGATACAGGATTGGGTCAGCCCCAGCATTTT
TRBV7-6	TRBJ2-5	NA	TRBD2	CASSLTSGVQETQYF	TGTGCCAGCAGCCTGACTAGCGGGGTACAAGAGACCCAGTACTTC
TRBV29-1	TRBJ2-7	NA	NA	CSVRTHEQYF	TGCAGCGTGCGGACTCACGAGCAGTACTTC
TRBV19	TRBJ1-1	NA	NA	CASSNDRIAEAFF	TGTGCCAGTAGTAACGACAGGATCGCTGAAGCTTTCTTT
TRBV4-1	TRBJ1-6	NA	NA	CASSQVAGAFGGNSPLHF	TGCGCCAGCAGCCAAGTGGCAGGGGCCTTTGGGGGAAATTCACCCCTCCACTTT
TRBV13	TRBJ1-3	NA	NA	CASSLGSRSSGNTIYF	TGTGCCAGCAGTCTAGGATCCAGAAGCTCTGGAAACACCATATATTTT
TRBV10-3	TRBJ1-2	NA	NA	CAIRGTAEGGYTF	TGTGCCATCAGGGGGACGGCGGAGGGGGGCTACACCTTC
TRBV5-6	TRBJ1-6	NA	NA	CASSLHSNSPLHF	TGTGCCAGCAGCTTGCACAGTAATTCACCCCTCCACTTT
TRBV2	TRBJ2-4	NA	NA	CASSDIAKNIQYF	TGTGCCAGCAGTGACATAGCCAAAAACATTCAGTACTTC
TRBV19	TRBJ2-2	NA	NA	CASSISGGGELFF	TGTGCCAGTAGTATATCCGGCGGCGGGGAGCTGTTTTTT
TRBV7-3	TRBJ1-6	once	TRBD1	CASSFTGTGVSPLHF	TGTGCCAGCAGCTTTACCGGGACAGGGGTCTCACCCCTCCACTTT
TRBV27	TRBJ2-1	NA	NA	CASSLSGSSYNEQFF	TGTGCCAGCAGTTTGTCGGGGAGCTCCTACAATGAGCAGTTCTTC
TRBV11-3	TRBJ2-1	NA	NA	CASSSRVTEQFF	TGTGCCAGCAGCTCGCGGGTTACGGAGCAGTTCTTC
TRBV7-2	TRBJ2-3	NA	NA	CASSPRITDTQYF	TGTGCCAGCAGCCCCAGGATCACAGATACGCAGTATTTT
TRBV11-2	TRBJ2-2	NA	TRBD1	CASSAPTGGRFGELFF	TGTGCCAGCAGCGCCCCGACAGGGGGGCGTTTCGGGGAGCTGTTTTTT
TRBV2	TRBJ2-3	few	TRBD2	CASSEVGGGASSTDTQYF	TGTGCCAGCAGTGAAGTAGGCGGGGGGGCCTCTAGCACAGATACGCAGTATTTT
TRBV6-1	TRBJ2-3	NA	NA	CASSRDTSTDTQYF	TGTGCCAGTTCCCGGGACACCTCCACAGATACGCAGTATTTT
TRBV19	TRBJ2-3	once	NA	CASTERGTDTQYF	TGTGCCAGTACGGAGAGAGGCACAGATACGCAGTATTTT
TRBV19	TRBJ1-2	NA	TRBD1	CASSIQGQGAFGYTF	TGTGCCAGTAGTATACAAGGACAGGGGGCTTTCGGCTACACCTTC
TRBV7-2	TRBJ2-1	NA	TRBD2	CASSQTGTSGEQFF	TGTGCCAGCAGCCAAACCGGGACTAGCGGCGAGCAGTTCTTC
TRBV4-2	TRBJ1-2	once	NA	CASSQDLSGPLDGYTF	TGTGCCAGCAGCCAAGATCTTTCAGGCCCTCTTGATGGCTACACCTTC
TRBV15	TRBJ2-2	NA	TRBD2	CATSNRAGGNGELFF	TGTGCCACCAGCAACCGGGCGGGGGGAAACGGGGAGCTGTTTTTT
TRBV10-1	TRBJ2-5	NA	NA	CASSDSRDTRYQETQYF	TGCGCCAGCAGTGACTCCCGGGACACCCGGTACCAAGAGACCCAGTACTTC
TRBV5-4	TRBJ1-1	NA	NA	CASSYRRQEEAFF	TGTGCCAGCAGCTACCGGAGACAGGAAGAAGCTTTCTTT
TRBV27	TRBJ1-1	NA	NA	CASSRGQHQAFF	TGTGCCAGCAGCCGAGGACAGCACCAGGCTTTCTTT
TRBV11-2	TRBJ1-5	NA	TRBD1	CASSWTGSLNQPQHF	TGTGCCAGCAGCTGGACAGGGTCCCTCAATCAGCCCCAGCATTTT
TRBV15	TRBJ2-7	NA	NA	CATSSVQDIAYEQYF	TGTGCCACCAGCAGTGTTCAGGACATCGCCTACGAGCAGTACTTC
TRBV7-9	TRBJ2-1	NA	NA	CASSFSVLARSISYNEQFF	TGTGCCAGCAGCTTCTCAGTGCTAGCTCGGAGTATTTCCTACAATGAGCAGTTCTTC
TRBV4-1	TRBJ2-1	few	NA	CASSLQGDEQFF	TGCGCCAGCAGCCTACAGGGAGATGAGCAGTTCTTC
TRBV11-3	TRBJ1-1	NA	NA	CASSKATGNTEAFF	TGTGCCAGCAGCAAGGCCACAGGGAACACTGAAGCTTTCTTT
TRBV2	TRBJ2-7	once	TRBD1	CASKVGQGYEQYF	TGTGCCAGCAAGGTCGGACAGGGCTACGAGCAGTACTTC
TRBV5-1	TRBJ1-2	NA	NA	CASSLDSPDRGYTF	TGCGCCAGCAGTTTGGACAGCCCAGACCGGGGCTACACCTTC
TRBV14	TRBJ1-2	NA	NA	CASSRRGYNYGYTF	TGTGCCAGCAGCCGGAGAGGGTATAACTATGGCTACACCTTC
TRBV11-2	TRBJ2-1	NA	NA	CASSYGTGGGNEQFF	TGTGCCAGCAGCTACGGGACTGGAGGTGGTAATGAGCAGTTCTTC
TRBV19	TRBJ2-2	NA	TRBD2	CASSSGLAGGPRTGELFF	TGTGCCAGTAGTTCCGGACTAGCGGGGGGGCCGCGGACCGGGGAGCTGTTTTTT
TRBV5-4	TRBJ2-6	few	TRBD1	CASSLEPYRGSGANVLTF	TGTGCCAGCAGCTTGGAACCCTACAGGGGCTCTGGGGCCAACGTCCTGACTTTC
TRBV7-2	TRBJ2-3	few	NA	CASSFDGGGTDTQYF	TGTGCCAGCAGTTTTGACGGAGGGGGCACAGATACGCAGTATTTT
TRBV7-9	TRBJ2-7	NA	TRBD1	CASSSRTGSEQYF	TGTGCCAGCAGCTCCAGGACAGGGTCCGAGCAGTACTTC
TRBV19	TRBJ1-1	NA	TRBD1	CASTPRDRGRRAFF	TGTGCCAGTACGCCCCGGGACAGGGGGCGGAGAGCTTTCTTT
TRBV5-4	TRBJ1-1	few	TRBD1	CASSPGQGRSSTEAFF	TGTGCCAGCAGCCCGGGACAGGGAAGGAGTAGCACTGAAGCTTTCTTT
TRBV4-1	TRBJ1-4	NA	NA	CASSQEGREAEKLFF	TGCGCCAGCAGCCAAGAGGGCAGGGAAGCCGAAAAACTGTTTTTT
TRBV5-1	TRBJ2-5	NA	NA	CASSSGQGGFGTQYF	TGCGCCAGCAGCTCCGGACAGGGAGGGTTCGGGACCCAGTACTTC
TRBV7-9	TRBJ1-2	NA	TRBD1	CASSSALTGHGYTF	TGTGCCAGCAGCTCAGCACTGACAGGGCATGGCTACACCTTC
TRBV5-1	TRBJ2-1	NA	NA	CASSLTGYNEQFF	TGCGCCAGCAGCTTAACAGGGTACAATGAGCAGTTCTTC
TRBV7-7	TRBJ2-1	NA	TRBD1	CASSSGGLQGEQFF	TGTGCCAGCAGCTCAGGGGGCCTTCAAGGTGAGCAGTTCTTC
TRBV4-1	TRBJ2-5	NA	TRBD1	CASSQELGTGIQETQYF	TGCGCCAGCAGCCAAGAGCTTGGGACAGGAATACAAGAGACCCAGTACTTC
TRBV7-8	TRBJ1-1	once	NA	CASSLATGRNTEAFF	TGTGCCAGCAGCCTAGCCACAGGGCGAAACACTGAAGCTTTCTTT